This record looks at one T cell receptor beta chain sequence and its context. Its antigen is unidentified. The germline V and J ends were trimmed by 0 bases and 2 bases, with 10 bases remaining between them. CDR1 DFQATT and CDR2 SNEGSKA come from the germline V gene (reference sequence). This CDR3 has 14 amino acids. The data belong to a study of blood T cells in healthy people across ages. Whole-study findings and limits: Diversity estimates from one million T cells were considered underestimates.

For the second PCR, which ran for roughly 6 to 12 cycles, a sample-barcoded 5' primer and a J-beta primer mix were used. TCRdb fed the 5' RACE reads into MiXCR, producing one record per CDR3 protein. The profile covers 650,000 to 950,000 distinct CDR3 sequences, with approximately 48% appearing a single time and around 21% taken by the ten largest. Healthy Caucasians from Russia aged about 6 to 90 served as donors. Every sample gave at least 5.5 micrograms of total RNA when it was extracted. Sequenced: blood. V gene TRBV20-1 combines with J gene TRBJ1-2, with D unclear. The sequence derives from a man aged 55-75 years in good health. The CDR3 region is CSARDLVGNYGYTF. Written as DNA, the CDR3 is TGCAGTGCTAGAGATCTAGTCGGCAACTATGGCTACACCTTC.